The clone carrying this T cell receptor (beta chain) came up a few times. Antigen unknown. This specimen belongs to a study of cytomegalovirus exposure and HLA in healthy donors. General study findings and limits: There were 150 to 200 TCR beta chains listed as cytomegalovirus-associated.

The V end lost 4 bases, the J end lost 6 bases, and 16 bases lay between the germline ends. CDR1 is LNHDA and CDR2 is SQIVND in the germline V gene (reference sequence). The CDR3 contains 15 residues. A multiplex PCR was run with 60 Vbeta primers and 13 Jbeta primers. Assay used: immunoSEQ multiplex PCR; TCRdb lists only in-frame clones, some missing. The repertoire holds some 180,000 clones, with roughly a tenth as singletons. The chain recombines TRBV19 with TRBJ2-1; a weak D match, TRBD2 (6 bases). The specimen was PBMCs. This clonotype was sampled from a woman aged 25 to 45 in good health and CMV-seropositive. In nucleotides, the CDR3 is TGTGCCAGTAGTAATGCCTTTACTAGCTCCAATGAGCAGTTCTTC. It codes for CASSNAFTSSNEQFF.